This T cell receptor (beta chain) was documented in a study of T cells in Graves' hyperthyroidism and ophthalmopathy. Regarding the study as a whole: A model built on 13 V-J features separated ophthalmopathy from stable hyperthyroidism. Among clonotypes expanded in thyroid above 0.001, most were also found in blood.

The TCR beta CDR3 regions underwent amplification using RNA transcripts as the source. Primed by the HTBI set, a first-round RT-PCR was run on the TCR CDR3. Each CDR3 protein is one row after TCRdb ran MiXCR on the multiplex PCR reads. The sample includes 650,000 to 750,000 distinct CDR3 sequences, 14% of them seen just once. A lack of ophthalmopathy progression within 18 months defined stable Graves' hyperthyroidism. Trimming took 4 bases from V and 0 from J, leaving 9 bases between them. Germline CDR1 reads KGHDR; CDR2 reads SFDVKD. The CDR3 contains 15 residues. For this clonotype: Its specificity is not known.

The TCR originated in a woman aged 18-35 years with Graves' hyperthyroidism. The material sequenced was blood. This chain uses TRBV24-1 with TRBJ1-3; no clear D. The CDR3 is CATSDPGISGNTIYF. CDR3 coding DNA: TGTGCCACCAGTGACCCCGGGATCTCTGGAAACACCATATATTTT.